This TCR beta chain is drawn from a study of blood T cells in healthy people across ages. The authors ran a second PCR of 7 to 11 cycles using a sample-barcoded 5' primer and a J-beta primer mix. MiXCR, run by TCRdb on the 5' RACE reads, gives a single entry per CDR3 protein. The table has over a million distinct CDR3 sequences, approximately 43% seen once; the top ten hold about 4%. CDR1 is MNHEY and CDR2 is SVGAGI in the germline V gene. Trimming cost V 6 bases and J 3 bases; bases outside gene matches: 6. The CDR3 extends over 14 amino acids. There are a few counts of this clonotype. V usage is TRBV6-5 and J usage is TRBJ2-7, with 9 bases lining up with TRBD1. The TCR comes from a woman between 18 and 29 years old in good health. Sequencing was done on a sample of blood. CDR3 sequence reads: CASRRDRVGYEQYF. The CDR3 region has the DNA TGTGCCAGCAGAAGGGACAGGGTGGGCTACGAGCAGTACTTC.